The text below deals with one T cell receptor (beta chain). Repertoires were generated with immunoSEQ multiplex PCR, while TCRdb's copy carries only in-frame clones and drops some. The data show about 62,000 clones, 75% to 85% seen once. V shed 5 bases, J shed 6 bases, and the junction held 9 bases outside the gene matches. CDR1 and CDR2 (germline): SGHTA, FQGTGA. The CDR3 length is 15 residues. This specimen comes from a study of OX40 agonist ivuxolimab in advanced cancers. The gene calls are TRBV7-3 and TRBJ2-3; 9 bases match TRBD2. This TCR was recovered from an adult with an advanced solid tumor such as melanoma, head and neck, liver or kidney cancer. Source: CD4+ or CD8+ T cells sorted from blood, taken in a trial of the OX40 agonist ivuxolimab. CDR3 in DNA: TGTGCCAGCAGCCTAGTAGCGGGAGTTATGGATACGCAGTATTTT. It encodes CASSLVAGVMDTQYF.